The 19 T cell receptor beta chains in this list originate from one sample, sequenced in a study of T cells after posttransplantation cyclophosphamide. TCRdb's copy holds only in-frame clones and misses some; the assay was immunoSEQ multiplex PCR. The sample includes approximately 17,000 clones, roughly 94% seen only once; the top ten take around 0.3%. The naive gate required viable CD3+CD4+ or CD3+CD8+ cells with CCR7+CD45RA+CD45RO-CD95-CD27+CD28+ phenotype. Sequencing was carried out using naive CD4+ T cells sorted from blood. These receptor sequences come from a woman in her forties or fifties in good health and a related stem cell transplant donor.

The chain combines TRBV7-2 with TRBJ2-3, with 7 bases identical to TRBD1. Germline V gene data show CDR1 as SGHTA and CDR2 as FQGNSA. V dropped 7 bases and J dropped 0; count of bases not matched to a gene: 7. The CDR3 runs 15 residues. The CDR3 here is CASTIQGFSTDTQYF. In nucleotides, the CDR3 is TGTGCCAGCACAATACAGGGGTTTAGCACAGATACGCAGTATTTT.

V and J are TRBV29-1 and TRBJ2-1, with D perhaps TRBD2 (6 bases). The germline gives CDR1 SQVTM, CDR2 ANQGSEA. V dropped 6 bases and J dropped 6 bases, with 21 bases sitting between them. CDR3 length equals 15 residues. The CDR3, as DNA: TGCAGCGTCGATTACCGGGACTGGGGCCGCAATGAGCAGTTCTTC. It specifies CSVDYRDWGRNEQFF.

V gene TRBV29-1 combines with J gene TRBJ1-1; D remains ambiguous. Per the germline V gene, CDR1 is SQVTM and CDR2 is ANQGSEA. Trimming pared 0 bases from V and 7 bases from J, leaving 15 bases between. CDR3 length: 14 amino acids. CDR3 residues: CSVEDSRRAVEAFF. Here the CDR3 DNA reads TGCAGCGTTGAAGATTCACGGCGGGCGGTTGAAGCTTTCTTT.

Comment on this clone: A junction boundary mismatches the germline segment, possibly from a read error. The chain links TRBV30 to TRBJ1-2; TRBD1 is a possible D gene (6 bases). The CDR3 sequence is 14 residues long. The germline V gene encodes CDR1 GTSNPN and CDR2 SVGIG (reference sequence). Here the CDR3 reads CAWTRDGTQPSSVF. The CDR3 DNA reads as TGTGCCTGGACCCGAGACGGGACACAACCGTCATCCGTCTTC.

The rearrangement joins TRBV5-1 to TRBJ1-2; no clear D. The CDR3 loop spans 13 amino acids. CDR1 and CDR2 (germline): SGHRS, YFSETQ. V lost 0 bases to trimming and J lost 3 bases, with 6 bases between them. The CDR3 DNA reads TGCGCCAGCAGCTTGGGGCAGGACTATGGCTACACCTTC. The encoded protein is CASSLGQDYGYTF.

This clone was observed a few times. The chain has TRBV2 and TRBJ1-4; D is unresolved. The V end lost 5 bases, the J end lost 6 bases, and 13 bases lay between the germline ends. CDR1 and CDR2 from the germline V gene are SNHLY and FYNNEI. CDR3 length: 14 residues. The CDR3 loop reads CASSKEGGDEKLFF. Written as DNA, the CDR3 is TGTGCCAGCAGTAAGGAGGGAGGAGATGAAAAACTGTTTTTT. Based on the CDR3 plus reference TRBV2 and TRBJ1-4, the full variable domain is EPEVTQTPSHQVTQMGQEVILRCVPISNHLYFYWYRQILGQKVEFLVSFYNNEISEKSEIFDDQFSVERPDGSNFTLKIRSTKLEDSAMYFCASSKEGGDEKLFFGSGTQLSVL.

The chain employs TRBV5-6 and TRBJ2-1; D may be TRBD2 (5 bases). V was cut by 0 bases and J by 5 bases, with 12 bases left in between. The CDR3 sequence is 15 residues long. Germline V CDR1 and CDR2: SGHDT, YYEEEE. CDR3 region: CASSLVPVGNNEQFF. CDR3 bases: TGTGCCAGCAGCTTGGTGCCGGTCGGGAACAATGAGCAGTTCTTC.

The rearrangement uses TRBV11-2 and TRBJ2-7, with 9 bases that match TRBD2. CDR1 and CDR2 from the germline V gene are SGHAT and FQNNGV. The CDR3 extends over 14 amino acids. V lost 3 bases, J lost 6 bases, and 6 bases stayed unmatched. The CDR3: CASSFLSGSGEQYF. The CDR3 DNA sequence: TGTGCCAGCAGCTTCCTTAGCGGGAGCGGCGAGCAGTACTTC. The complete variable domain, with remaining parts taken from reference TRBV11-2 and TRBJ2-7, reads EAGVAQSPRYKIIEKRQSVAFWCNPISGHATLYWYQQILGQGPKLLIQFQNNGVVDDSQLPKDRFSAERLKGVDSTLKIQPAKLEDSAVYLCASSFLSGSGEQYFGPGTRLTVT.

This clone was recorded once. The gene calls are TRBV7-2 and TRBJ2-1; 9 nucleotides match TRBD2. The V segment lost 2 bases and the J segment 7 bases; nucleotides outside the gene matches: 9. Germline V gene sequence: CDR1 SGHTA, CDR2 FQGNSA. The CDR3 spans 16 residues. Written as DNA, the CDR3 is TGTGCCAGCAGCTTAATCGGGACTAGCATAGTGAATGAGCAGTTCTTC. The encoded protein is CASSLIGTSIVNEQFF. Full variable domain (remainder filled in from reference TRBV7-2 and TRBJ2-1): GAGVSQSPSNKVTEKGKDVELRCDPISGHTALYWYRQSLGQGLEFLIYFQGNSAPDKSGLPSDRFSAERTGGSVSTLTIQRTQQEDSAVYLCASSLIGTSIVNEQFFGPGTRLTVL.

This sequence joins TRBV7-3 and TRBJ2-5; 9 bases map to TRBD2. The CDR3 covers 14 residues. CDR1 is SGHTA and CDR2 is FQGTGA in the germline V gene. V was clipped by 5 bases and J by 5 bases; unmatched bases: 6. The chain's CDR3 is CASSAGGRGETQYF. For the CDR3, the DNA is TGTGCCAGCAGCGCGGGAGGGCGGGGGGAGACCCAGTACTTC.

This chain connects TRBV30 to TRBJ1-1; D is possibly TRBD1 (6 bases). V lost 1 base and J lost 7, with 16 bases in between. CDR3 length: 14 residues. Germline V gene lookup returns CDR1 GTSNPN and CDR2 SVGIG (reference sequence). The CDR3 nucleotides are TGTGCCTGGAGTGGGCCAGGGGTGATTGGTGAAGCTTTCTTT. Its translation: CAWSGPGVIGEAFF.

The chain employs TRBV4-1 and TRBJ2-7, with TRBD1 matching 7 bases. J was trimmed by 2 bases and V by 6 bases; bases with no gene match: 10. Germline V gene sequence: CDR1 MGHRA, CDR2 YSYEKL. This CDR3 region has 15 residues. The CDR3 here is CASRREPGQTYEQYF. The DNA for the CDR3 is TGCGCCAGCAGGAGAGAGCCGGGACAGACCTACGAGCAGTACTTC.

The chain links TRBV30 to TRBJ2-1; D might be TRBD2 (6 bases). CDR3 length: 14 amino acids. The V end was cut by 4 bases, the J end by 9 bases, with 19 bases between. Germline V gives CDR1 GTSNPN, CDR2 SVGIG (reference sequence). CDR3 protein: CAWNGGGNPIEQFF. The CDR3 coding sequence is TGTGCCTGGAACGGGGGAGGAAATCCTATTGAGCAGTTCTTC.

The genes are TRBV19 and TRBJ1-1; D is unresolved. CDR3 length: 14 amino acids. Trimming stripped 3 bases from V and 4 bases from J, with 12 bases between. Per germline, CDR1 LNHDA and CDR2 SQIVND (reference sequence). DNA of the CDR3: TGTGCCAGTAGTATTCGGGTACTAAGCACTGAAGCTTTCTTT. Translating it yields CASSIRVLSTEAFF.

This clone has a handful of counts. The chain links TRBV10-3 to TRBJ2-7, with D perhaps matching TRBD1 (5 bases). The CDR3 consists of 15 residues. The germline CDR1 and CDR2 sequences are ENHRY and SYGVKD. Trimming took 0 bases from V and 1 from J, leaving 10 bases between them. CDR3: CAISESFRASYEQYF. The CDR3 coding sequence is TGTGCCATCAGTGAGTCTTTCAGGGCATCCTACGAGCAGTACTTC.

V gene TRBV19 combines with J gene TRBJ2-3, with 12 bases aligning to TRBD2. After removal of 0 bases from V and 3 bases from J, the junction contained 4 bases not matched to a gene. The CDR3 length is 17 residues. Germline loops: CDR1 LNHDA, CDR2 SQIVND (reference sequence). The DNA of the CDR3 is TGTGCCAGTAGTATAGAGCTAGCGGGAGGGTGGACAGATACGCAGTATTTT. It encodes CASSIELAGGWTDTQYF.

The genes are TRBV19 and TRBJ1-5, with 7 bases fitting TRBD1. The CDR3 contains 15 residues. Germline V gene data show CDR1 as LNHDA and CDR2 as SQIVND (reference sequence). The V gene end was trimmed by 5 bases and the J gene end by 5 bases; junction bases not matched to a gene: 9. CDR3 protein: CASSPNDRDDQPQHF. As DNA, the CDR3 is TGTGCCAGTAGTCCAAACGACAGGGACGATCAGCCCCAGCATTTT.

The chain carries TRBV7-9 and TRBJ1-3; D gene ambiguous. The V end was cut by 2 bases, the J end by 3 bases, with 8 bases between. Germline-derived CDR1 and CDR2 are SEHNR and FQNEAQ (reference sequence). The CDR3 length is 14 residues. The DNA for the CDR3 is TGTGCCAGCAGCTTAAACGGGAATGGAAACACCATATATTTT. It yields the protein CASSLNGNGNTIYF.

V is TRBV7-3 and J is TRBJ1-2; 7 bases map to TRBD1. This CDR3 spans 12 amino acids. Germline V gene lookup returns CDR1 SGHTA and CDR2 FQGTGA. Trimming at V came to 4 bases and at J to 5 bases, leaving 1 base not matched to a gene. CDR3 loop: CASSSGGYGYTF. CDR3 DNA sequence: TGTGCCAGCAGCTCAGGGGGATATGGCTACACCTTC. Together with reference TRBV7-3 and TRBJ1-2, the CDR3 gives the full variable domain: GAGVSQTPSNKVTEKGKYVELRCDPISGHTALYWYRQSLGQGPEFLIYFQGTGAADDSGLPNDRFFAVRPEGSVSTLKIQRTERGDSAVYLCASSSGGYGYTFGSGTRLTVV.